Each of the 22 T cell receptor beta chains below was sequenced from the same sample in a study of blood T cell repertoires in COVID-19. Data came from immunoSEQ multiplex PCR; TCRdb stores just in-frame clones and leaves some out. Altogether 150,000 to 200,000 clones are present, more than 75% being singletons, with the ten largest covering approximately 16%. The source material was PBMCs or T cells enriched from blood (not recorded which). These receptors were collected from a woman between 50 and 59 years old with acute COVID-19.

This chain connects TRBV18 to TRBJ1-2; D is perhaps TRBD1 (5 bases). The CDR3 is 13 residues long. Trimming removed 4 bases at V and 3 bases at J, with 9 bases between. Germline CDR1 reads KGHSH; CDR2 reads LQKENI. CDR3: CASSLDRYYGYTF. The CDR3 bases are TGTGCCAGCTCACTAGACAGATACTATGGCTACACCTTC.

V usage is TRBV5-1 and J usage is TRBJ1-1; TRBD1 agrees at 8 bases. The CDR3 sequence is 15 residues long. V shed 5 bases, J shed 3 bases, and the junction held 9 bases outside the gene matches. Germline lookup yields CDR1 SGHRS and CDR2 YFSETQ. CDR3 residues: CASRAGGDRDTEAFF. The CDR3 DNA is TGCGCCAGCAGAGCAGGGGGCGACCGGGACACTGAAGCTTTCTTT.

The chain recombines TRBV24-1 with TRBJ2-5; TRBD1 matches at 8 bases. The germline CDR1 and CDR2 sequences are KGHDR and SFDVKD. The CDR3 loop spans 15 amino acids. Trimming removed 3 bases from V and 5 bases from J; junction bases left unmatched: 7. The CDR3 region has the DNA TGTGCCACCAGTGATCCTCCGACAGGGGACGAGACCCAGTACTTC. Its protein is CATSDPPTGDETQYF.

This clone was seen just once. The gene calls are TRBV4-3 and TRBJ1-6; 9 nucleotides align to TRBD1. With 0 bases clipped from V and 8 bases from J, the junction kept 5 bases outside the gene matches. This CDR3 is built from 16 residues. Germline V gene data show CDR1 as LGHNA and CDR2 as YSLEER. CDR3 nucleotide sequence: TGCGCCAGCAGCCAAGACGGGACAGGGTATCATTCACCCCTCCACTTT. Its translation is CASSQDGTGYHSPLHF.

This clone was seen more than once but under ten times. The chain recombines TRBV5-8 with TRBJ2-4; D may be TRBD2 (5 bases). V lost 4 bases to trimming and J lost 0 bases, with 14 bases between them. Germline CDR1 is SGHTS and CDR2 is YDEGEE. CDR3 length: 16 amino acids. The CDR3 DNA reads TGTGCCAGCAGCCACAGAGACGGACTAGCCAAAAACATTCAGTACTTC. Residues: CASSHRDGLAKNIQYF.

The rearrangement joins TRBV28 to TRBJ2-4, with D tentatively TRBD1 (6 bases). CDR3 length: 17 residues. V lost 5 bases and J 7 bases, leaving 24 bases between the germline ends. Germline loops: CDR1 MDHEN, CDR2 SYDVKM. In DNA, the CDR3 is TGTGCCAGCAGTACCCCCTACCGGGACACCGGGCCCAACATTCAGTACTTC. Translation gives CASSTPYRDTGPNIQYF.

J is TRBJ1-5 and V is TRBV6-1, with a possible D match to TRBD1 (5 bases). Deletions cut 1 base from V and 3 bases from J, with 16 bases between. The CDR3 is 17 amino acids. Germline CDR1 and CDR2: MNHNS and SASEGT. The CDR3 DNA reads as TGTGCCAGCAGTGAAGACGGCTGGGGGGGAGTCAATCAGCCCCAGCATTTT. This encodes CASSEDGWGGVNQPQHF.

The rearrangement joins TRBV5-4 to TRBJ2-2; D is ambiguous. Germline values: CDR1 SGHNT, CDR2 YYREEE (reference sequence). V was shortened by 6 bases and J by 0 bases, with 6 bases between the two germline ends. This CDR3 contains 13 residues. CDR3 nucleotide sequence: TGTGCCAGCATGGCGGCGAACACCGGGGAGCTGTTTTTT. Its translation: CASMAANTGELFF. Drawing the rest from reference TRBV5-4 and TRBJ2-2, the complete variable domain is ETGVTQSPTHLIKTRGQQVTLRCSSQSGHNTVSWYQQALGQGPQFIFQYYREEENGRGNFPPRFSGLQFPNYSSELNVNALELDDSALYLCASMAANTGELFFGEGSRLTVL.

The J gene is TRBJ2-3, the V gene TRBV29-1, with D possibly being TRBD2 (6 bases). The CDR3 spans 15 residues. V lost 1 base and J 0 bases, leaving 11 bases between the germline ends. Germline V gene data show CDR1 as SQVTM and CDR2 as ANQGSEA. The CDR3 reads CSVEGQGGSTDTQYF. The CDR3 DNA reads as TGCAGCGTTGAAGGCCAGGGAGGTAGCACAGATACGCAGTATTTT.

CDR3 residues: CASSERDPQHF. In DNA, the CDR3 is TGTGCCAGCAGTGAGCGGGACCCCCAGCATTTT. V and J are TRBV6-1 and TRBJ1-5; D might be TRBD1 (5 bases). The CDR3 spans 11 residues. Germline CDR1 reads MNHNS; CDR2 reads SASEGT. Trimming removed 3 bases at V and 10 bases at J, with 7 bases between.

This clone was observed a few times. This rearrangement joins TRBV19 to TRBJ1-5, with 7 bases aligning to TRBD1. This CDR3 region has 14 residues. J was trimmed by 3 bases and V by 6 bases; bases with no gene match: 5. Germline V CDR1 and CDR2: LNHDA, SQIVND (reference sequence). CDR3 sequence: CASREGGPNQPQHF. The DNA for the CDR3 is TGTGCCAGTAGAGAAGGGGGCCCCAATCAGCCCCAGCATTTT.

The rearrangement joins TRBV24-1 to TRBJ2-2, with D maybe TRBD2 (5 bases). With 10 bases removed from V and 0 bases from J, the gap between germline ends came to 8 bases. The CDR3 is made up of 13 amino acids. CDR1 and CDR2 (germline): KGHDR, SFDVKD. The CDR3 here is CATLGANTGELFF. Here the CDR3 DNA reads TGTGCCACTCTCGGGGCGAACACCGGGGAGCTGTTTTTT.

The chain combines TRBV28 with TRBJ1-5; 7 bases match TRBD1. The CDR3 is 14 amino acids. Germline V gene sequence: CDR1 MDHEN, CDR2 SYDVKM. The J segment lost 5 bases and the V segment lost 6 bases, leaving 7 bases of the junction unmatched. The CDR3 nucleotides read TGTGCCAGCAGCCGGGGACAGTATTATCAGCCCCAGCATTTT. As protein: CASSRGQYYQPQHF.

The rearrangement uses TRBV11-2 and TRBJ1-2; 8 bases match TRBD1. Per the germline V gene, CDR1 is SGHAT and CDR2 is FQNNGV. Trimming removed 0 bases from V and 4 bases from J; junction bases left unmatched: 4. The CDR3 is 15 residues long. CDR3 in DNA: TGTGCCAGCAGCTTAGAGACAGGGGCGACCTATGGCTACACCTTC. Translating gives CASSLETGATYGYTF.

The genes are TRBV19 and TRBJ2-3; 12 nucleotides match TRBD2. This CDR3 has 16 residues. Germline CDR1 is LNHDA and CDR2 is SQIVND (reference sequence). V lost 4 bases to trimming and J lost 4 bases; unmatched junction nucleotides: 6. Written as DNA, the CDR3 is TGTGCCAGTAGTACTAGCGGGGGGGCTCCCCCAGATACGCAGTATTTT. Translating it yields CASSTSGGAPPDTQYF.

This clone was picked up one time. This chain joins TRBV5-1 and TRBJ2-1; 12 bases fit TRBD2. The CDR3 is 17 residues long. The junction had 4 bases not matched to a gene; V was cut back by 0 bases and J by 3 bases. Per germline, CDR1 SGHRS and CDR2 YFSETQ. DNA of the CDR3: TGCGCCAGCAGCTTGGCCGGACTAGCGGGAAACTACAATGAGCAGTTCTTC. The encoded protein is CASSLAGLAGNYNEQFF.

The chain joins TRBV19 to TRBJ1-6, with D unclear. There are 13 residues in the CDR3. The germline CDR1 and CDR2 sequences are LNHDA and SQIVND (reference sequence). V was pared by 5 bases and J by 7 bases, with 9 bases between. CDR3 DNA sequence: TGTGCCAGTAGTCTTGAGGGCAATTCACCCCTCCACTTT. Amino acids: CASSLEGNSPLHF.

V and J are TRBV4-2 and TRBJ1-6; 8 positions match TRBD1. The CDR3 totals 16 residues. Germline CDR1 and CDR2: LGHNA and YNFKEQ. J lost 10 bases, V lost 2 bases, and 10 bases had no gene match. Written as DNA, the CDR3 is TGTGCCAGCAGCCAACATCCGGGACAGGCCCAATCACCCCTCCACTTT. Translating gives CASSQHPGQAQSPLHF.

The table lists this clone with a few counts. This chain connects TRBV7-2 to TRBJ1-4; 10 bases are shared with TRBD1. Per germline, CDR1 SGHTA and CDR2 FQGNSA. Trimming cost V 3 bases and J 5 bases; bases outside gene matches: 3. The CDR3 is 15 amino acids. CDR3 bases: TGTGCCAGCAGCTTCGACAGGGGGCGCAATGAAAAACTGTTTTTT. As protein: CASSFDRGRNEKLFF.

This clone has only one observation. The chain uses TRBV4-1 and TRBJ1-1; D is uncertain. Per germline, CDR1 MGHRA and CDR2 YSYEKL. Trimming shortened V by 4 bases and J by 1 base, and 7 bases separated the two germline ends. The CDR3 covers 13 residues. The CDR3 coding sequence is TGCGCCAGCAGCCGAAACAGGAACACTGAAGCTTTCTTT. Translation gives CASSRNRNTEAFF.

This chain connects TRBV7-2 to TRBJ2-1; D gene ambiguous. The germline V and J ends were trimmed by 1 base and 8 bases, with 21 bases remaining between them. CDR1 is SGHTA, CDR2 FQGNSA, per germline. The CDR3 covers 17 residues. CDR3 sequence reads: CASSLGVIFRGMDEQFF. In DNA, the CDR3 is TGTGCCAGCAGCTTAGGGGTAATTTTTCGAGGTATGGATGAGCAGTTCTTC.

The V call is TRBV7-2, the J call TRBJ2-3; 9 nucleotides match TRBD2. The germline gives CDR1 SGHTA, CDR2 FQGNSA. The CDR3 totals 16 residues. V lost 3 bases to trimming and J lost 1 base; unmatched junction nucleotides: 5. The CDR3 DNA sequence: TGTGCCAGCAGCTTTACCGGGACTAGCCGCACAGATACGCAGTATTTT. As protein: CASSFTGTSRTDTQYF. The whole variable domain, remainder taken from reference TRBV7-2 and TRBJ2-3, is GAGVSQSPSNKVTEKGKDVELRCDPISGHTALYWYRQSLGQGLEFLIYFQGNSAPDKSGLPSDRFSAERTGGSVSTLTIQRTQQEDSAVYLCASSFTGTSRTDTQYFGPGTRLTVL.